A selection of T cell receptor beta chains follows, all from one sample in a study of a mutant IDH1 vaccine in newly diagnosed glioma. These TCRs' antigens remain unknown. Profiled with immunoSEQ multiplex PCR; TCRdb holds only in-frame clones, not every one. The sample includes 30,000 to 40,000 clones, 75% to 85% of them seen just once. The specimen comprised PBMCs, sampled from a glioma patient whose treatment included an IDH1 peptide vaccine. The receptors derive from a man between 45 and 60 years old with glioma. The CDR3 runs from the conserved cysteine through the conserved F or W. A D gene is named only where the DNA matches it firmly. Clone size is stated in some rows and not others, as once, few, many or a class when expanded.

D | size | J | V | CDR3 | DNA
TRBD1 | once | TRBJ2-7 | TRBV18 | CASSPPGTGVIGYEQYF | TGTGCCAGCTCACCCCCCGGGACAGGGGTTATTGGTTACGAGCAGTACTTC
. | . | TRBJ1-1 | TRBV2 | CASSGTVNTEAFF | TGTGCCAGCAGTGGTACAGTGAACACTGAAGCTTTCTTT
. | . | TRBJ1-1 | TRBV11-2 | CASSLGILKPEAFF | TGTGCCAGCAGCTTAGGCATTTTGAAACCTGAAGCTTTCTTT
TRBD1 | . | TRBJ1-3 | TRBV7-9 | CASSLGNWGTEGNTIYF | TGTGCCAGCAGCTTAGGGAACTGGGGGACAGAAGGAAACACCATATATTTT
TRBD1 | . | TRBJ1-4 | TRBV29-1 | CSVGQGSNEKLFF | TGCAGCGTTGGACAGGGGAGTAATGAAAAACTGTTTTTT
TRBD2 | . | TRBJ2-3 | TRBV10-3 | CAISGGLFSDTQYF | TGTGCCATCAGTGGGGGACTATTTTCCGATACGCAGTATTTT
. | . | TRBJ2-2 | TRBV5-1 | CASSSVMGTGELFF | TGCGCCAGCAGCTCGGTTATGGGAACCGGGGAGCTGTTTTTT
. | . | TRBJ2-1 | TRBV28 | CASSFRDEQFF | TGTGCCAGCAGTTTCCGGGATGAGCAGTTCTTC
TRBD1 | . | TRBJ2-7 | TRBV7-8 | CASSSEPGQDAAEQYF | TGTGCCAGCAGCTCCGAGCCGGGACAGGACGCCGCCGAGCAGTACTTC
. | few | TRBJ1-1 | TRBV29-1 | CSVEGRGRRTEAFF | TGCAGCGTTGAAGGGAGAGGGAGGCGCACTGAAGCTTTCTTT
TRBD1 | few | TRBJ1-1 | TRBV5-4 | CASSLDIQTGQGIWNTEAFF | TGTGCCAGCAGCTTAGACATACAAACCGGACAGGGGATTTGGAACACTGAAGCTTTCTTT
. | . | TRBJ1-5 | TRBV10-3 | CAISESEGQPQHF | TGTGCCATCAGTGAGTCAGAAGGCCAGCCCCAGCATTTT
TRBD1 | once | TRBJ2-7 | TRBV5-1 | CASSRSPGQGPYEQYF | TGCGCCAGCAGCCGATCACCGGGACAGGGTCCCTACGAGCAGTACTTC
. | . | TRBJ2-7 | TRBV19 | CASSIDRGYEQYF | TGTGCCAGTAGTATAGATCGGGGATACGAGCAGTACTTC
. | . | TRBJ2-3 | TRBV18 | CASSPGATDTQYF | TGTGCCAGCTCACCAGGCGCGACAGATACGCAGTATTTT
. | . | TRBJ1-5 | TRBV2 | CASRTGTNSNQPQHF | TGTGCCAGCAGGACCGGGACAAATAGCAATCAGCCCCAGCATTTT
. | . | TRBJ2-3 | TRBV18 | CASSPRPPPDTQYF | TGTGCCAGCTCACCACGGCCACCCCCAGATACGCAGTATTTT
. | . | TRBJ1-1 | TRBV5-1 | CASSLRAGTLSSLNTEAFF | TGCGCCAGCAGCTTGAGGGCAGGGACACTGTCCTCGTTGAACACTGAAGCTTTCTTT
TRBD1 | few | TRBJ2-7 | TRBV19 | CASSKGQAYEQYF | TGTGCCAGTAGTAAGGGACAGGCCTACGAGCAGTACTTC
TRBD1 | . | TRBJ1-5 | TRBV6-1 | CASMWGTVSNQPQHF | TGTGCCAGCATGTGGGGGACAGTTAGCAATCAGCCCCAGCATTTT
. | . | TRBJ1-1 | TRBV5-6 | CASSSIGTEAFF | TGTGCCAGCAGCTCCATAGGTACTGAAGCTTTCTTT
. | . | TRBJ1-5 | TRBV7-2 | CASSRESFNQPQHF | TGTGCCAGCAGCCGTGAGAGCTTCAATCAGCCCCAGCATTTT
. | few | TRBJ2-2 | TRBV5-6 | CASSYTTGELFF | TGTGCCAGCAGCTACACGACTGGGGAGCTGTTTTTT
. | once | TRBJ2-1 | TRBV7-9 | CASSFVQSSYNEQFF | TGTGCCAGCAGCTTCGTACAGAGCTCCTACAATGAGCAGTTCTTC
. | few | TRBJ1-5 | TRBV30 | CAWSTGTSNQPQHF | TGTGCCTGGAGCACAGGGACCAGCAATCAGCCCCAGCATTTT
. | . | TRBJ2-7 | TRBV6-1 | CASSEESPAYYEQYF | TGTGCCAGCAGTGAAGAGTCCCCAGCCTACTACGAGCAGTACTTC
TRBD2 | . | TRBJ2-2 | TRBV14 | CASSQDPRSGTRTGELFF | TGTGCCAGCAGCCAAGACCCGAGGAGCGGGACGCGCACCGGGGAGCTGTTTTTT
TRBD2 | . | TRBJ2-7 | TRBV9 | CASSHTSGFSYEQYF | TGTGCCAGCAGCCATACTAGCGGGTTCTCCTACGAGCAGTACTTC
. | once | TRBJ2-1 | TRBV18 | CASSPAAFDEQFF | TGTGCCAGCTCACCTGCGGCTTTCGATGAGCAGTTCTTC
TRBD1 | . | TRBJ2-1 | TRBV2 | CASTRTGDNEQFF | TGTGCCAGCACCCGGACAGGGGACAATGAGCAGTTCTTC
TRBD1 | once | TRBJ1-2 | TRBV19 | CASSIGQGSYGYTF | TGTGCCAGTAGTATAGGACAGGGATCCTATGGCTACACCTTC
. | . | TRBJ1-1 | TRBV13 | CASSLAGTEAFF | TGTGCCAGCAGCTTAGCGGGGACTGAAGCTTTCTTT
TRBD2 | . | TRBJ2-5 | TRBV4-3 | CASSQRGGAQETQYF | TGCGCCAGCAGCCAACGCGGGGGGGCCCAAGAGACCCAGTACTTC
TRBD1 | . | TRBJ1-2 | TRBV19 | CASSHLTGGGYGYTF | TGTGCCAGTAGTCACTTGACAGGGGGAGGCTATGGCTACACCTTC
. | . | TRBJ2-7 | TRBV5-1 | CASSLGGRGNEQYF | TGCGCCAGCAGCTTAGGGGGGAGAGGTAACGAGCAGTACTTC
. | . | TRBJ2-5 | TRBV6-6 | CASSYRTVEETQYF | TGTGCCAGCAGTTACCGGACAGTGGAAGAGACCCAGTACTTC
. | . | TRBJ1-4 | TRBV30 | CAWREGGEKLFF | TGTGCCTGGAGGGAGGGAGGTGAAAAACTGTTTTTT
TRBD2 | few | TRBJ2-1 | TRBV7-9 | CASSLEVAGGLRIGEQFF | TGTGCCAGCAGCTTAGAGGTAGCGGGGGGCCTACGAATTGGTGAGCAGTTCTTC
. | . | TRBJ1-4 | TRBV15 | CATSGGLTGANEKLFF | TGTGCCACCAGCGGAGGGCTCACCGGCGCTAATGAAAAACTGTTTTTT
. | . | TRBJ1-1 | TRBV5-5 | CASSRTSTEAFF | TGTGCCAGCAGCCGGACAAGCACTGAAGCTTTCTTT
TRBD1 | . | TRBJ2-4 | TRBV7-9 | CASSGEDRGGNIQYF | TGTGCCAGCAGCGGGGAGGACAGGGGCGGGAACATTCAGTACTTC
. | . | TRBJ1-1 | TRBV6-5 | CASFWGHGTEAFF | TGTGCCAGCTTCTGGGGGCACGGCACTGAAGCTTTCTTT
. | . | TRBJ2-1 | TRBV5-5 | CASSLGGPGDEQFF | TGTGCCAGCAGCTTGGGGGGTCCCGGGGATGAGCAGTTCTTC
. | . | TRBJ2-5 | TRBV2 | CASSPRRDPRTTQETQYF | TGTGCCAGCAGCCCACGGAGAGACCCCCGAACGACACAAGAGACCCAGTACTTC
. | . | TRBJ1-3 | TRBV10-3 | CAISESVSSSGNTIYF | TGTGCCATCAGTGAGTCAGTCAGTAGCTCTGGAAACACCATATATTTT
. | few | TRBJ1-5 | TRBV4-1 | CASSSQGYSNQPQHF | TGCGCCAGCAGCTCGCAGGGTTATAGCAATCAGCCCCAGCATTTT
TRBD1 | . | TRBJ2-7 | TRBV5-4 | CASTRQGASGEQYF | TGTGCCAGCACACGACAGGGGGCCTCCGGCGAGCAGTACTTC
. | . | TRBJ2-5 | TRBV7-9 | CASSSVEETQYF | TGTGCCAGCAGCTCCGTCGAAGAGACCCAGTACTTC
. | . | TRBJ2-1 | TRBV7-9 | CASSLVAGRSYNEQFF | TGTGCCAGCAGCTTAGTTGCGGGACGCTCCTACAATGAGCAGTTCTTC
. | once | TRBJ2-2 | TRBV6-5 | CASGAIQTTTGELFF | TGTGCCAGCGGGGCGATACAAACGACCACCGGGGAGCTGTTTTTT
. | . | TRBJ1-2 | TRBV4-1 | CASRRQDSGGYTF | TGCGCCAGCAGAAGACAGGACTCGGGCGGCTACACCTTC
. | . | TRBJ2-3 | TRBV11-2 | CASSLVGGSRTDTQYF | TGTGCCAGCAGCTTAGTGGGAGGATCCCGCACAGATACGCAGTATTTT
. | . | TRBJ1-2 | TRBV7-3 | CASSLDRANYGYTF | TGTGCCAGCAGCCTAGACCGGGCTAACTATGGCTACACCTTC
. | . | TRBJ1-5 | TRBV5-4 | CASSLGSDQPQHF | TGTGCCAGCAGCTTGGGTTCGGATCAGCCCCAGCATTTT
. | . | TRBJ2-5 | TRBV7-8 | CASSLEVKTQYF | TGTGCCAGCAGCTTAGAAGTGAAGACCCAGTACTTC
. | few | TRBJ1-4 | TRBV5-4 | CASSRDRFGSEKLFF | TGTGCCAGCAGTCGGGACCGCTTCGGTAGTGAAAAACTGTTTTTT
. | . | TRBJ2-7 | TRBV5-1 | CASSPEGYEQYF | TGCGCCAGCAGCCCGGAGGGCTACGAGCAGTACTTC